This T cell receptor beta chain stems from a study of Ad26.COV2.S vaccination and SARS-CoV-2 variants. Study results and limitations: An underestimation of total T cell responses may have resulted from the TCR breadth and depth analyses.

Treatment meaning: 15 to 20 received Ad26.COV2.S at low or high dose, single or two shots; about 5 received placebo; per-sample allocation not given. Sample collection was performed on day 63 after the first vaccine or placebo injection. With respect to this clone: Its antigen is unknown.

Profiled with immunoSEQ multiplex PCR; TCRdb holds only in-frame clones, not every one. In the table there are a few hundred thousand clones, around 87% of which are singletons. This TCR was recovered from a person aged 18-65 years who received the Ad26.COV2.S COVID-19 vaccine or a placebo. Sample: peripheral blood, taken in a trial of Ad26.COV2.S vaccine versus placebo.

For the CDR3, the DNA is TGCGCCAGCAGCTTGGCACAGGGGATCAGGTACAATGAGCAGTTCTTC. It is translated as CASSLAQGIRYNEQFF. The chain uses TRBV5-1 and TRBJ2-1, with 7 bases matching TRBD1. The CDR3 runs to 16 residues. Germline-derived CDR1 and CDR2 are SGHRS and YFSETQ. V lost 0 bases to trimming and J lost 4 bases; unmatched junction nucleotides: 7. The entire variable domain, with the rest obtained from reference TRBV5-1 and TRBJ2-1, is as follows: KAGVTQTPRYLIKTRGQQVTLSCSPISGHRSVSWYQQTPGQGLQFLFEYFSETQRNKGNFPGRFSGRQFSNSRSEMNVSTLELGDSALYLCASSLAQGIRYNEQFFGPGTRLTVL.